A selection of T cell receptor beta chains follows, all from one sample in a study of shared clonotypes between healthy human individuals. Clones were sequenced by immunoSEQ multiplex PCR, and TCRdb holds only the in-frame ones, with some missing. The sample has roughly 2,500,000 clones, over 85% seen once. Sequenced material: naive CD4+ T cells from PBMCs. The receptor set was obtained from a man younger than 30 in good health. Some clones in this sample may be carry-over from other donors' samples. Both conserved end residues are part of each CDR3. A D gene is named only where the DNA matches it firmly. Only part of the rows carry a size: once, few, many, or a class if the clone is expanded.

CDR3 protein	CDR3 DNA	D gene	V gene	clone size	J gene
CASSLRARGENYGYTF	TGTGCCAGCAGCTTAAGGGCCCGCGGAGAGAACTATGGCTACACCTTC	.	TRBV7-9	.	TRBJ1-2
CASRLAGPQYF	TGTGCCAGCAGGCTAGCGGGACCCCAGTACTTC	TRBD2	TRBV28	.	TRBJ2-7
CSVEGSGAYYGYTF	TGCAGCGTTGAAGGCTCAGGGGCCTACTATGGCTACACCTTC	.	TRBV29-1	few	TRBJ1-2
CASSWGERGQETQYF	TGTGCCAGCAGCTGGGGCGAGCGGGGACAAGAGACCCAGTACTTC	TRBD2	TRBV5-4	.	TRBJ2-5
CASSIATPGLMLYAQYF	TGTGCCAGCAGTATCGCGACGCCAGGGCTAATGTTGTACGCGCAGTACTTC	.	TRBV28	.	TRBJ2-7
CASSVASGVTGELFF	TGTGCCAGCAGCGTAGCTAGCGGGGTCACCGGGGAGCTGTTTTTT	TRBD2	TRBV9	once	TRBJ2-2
CASSRQGAYEKLFF	TGTGCCAGCAGCCGACAGGGGGCCTATGAAAAACTGTTTTTT	TRBD1	TRBV27	.	TRBJ1-4
CASSPLWGIGELFF	TGTGCCAGTAGCCCGCTTTGGGGGATCGGGGAGCTGTTTTTT	.	TRBV19	.	TRBJ2-2
CASSRTGGNTEAFF	TGTGCCAGCAGTCGGACAGGGGGAAACACTGAAGCTTTCTTT	TRBD1	TRBV7-8	.	TRBJ1-1
CASSVGPGVGAFF	TGTGCCAGCAGCGTAGGTCCAGGCGTAGGAGCTTTCTTT	.	TRBV9	.	TRBJ1-1
CASSKGLLLGYNEQFF	TGTGCCAGCAGTAAGGGACTACTCCTGGGGTACAATGAGCAGTTCTTC	TRBD2	TRBV6-6	.	TRBJ2-1
CAWGRAEKLFF	TGTGCCTGGGGGCGGGCAGAAAAACTGTTTTTT	.	TRBV30	.	TRBJ1-4
CASSLTGATYEQYF	TGTGCCAGCAGCTTAACAGGGGCCACCTACGAGCAGTACTTC	TRBD1	TRBV7-9	.	TRBJ2-7
CASRLAGPSSYNEQFF	TGTGCCAGCAGACTAGCGGGGCCTAGCTCCTACAATGAGCAGTTCTTC	TRBD2	TRBV28	.	TRBJ2-1
CASSFDPGSFYEQYF	TGTGCCAGCAGCTTTGACCCAGGGAGTTTCTACGAGCAGTACTTC	.	TRBV5-5	.	TRBJ2-7
CASRGWNEKLFF	TGTGCCAGCAGGGGTTGGAATGAAAAACTGTTTTTT	.	TRBV27	few	TRBJ1-4
CASSWDRGRRGELFF	TGTGCCAGCAGCTGGGACAGGGGGCGCCGCGGGGAGCTGTTTTTT	TRBD1	TRBV13	once	TRBJ2-2
CASSVNLGGSYEQYF	TGTGCCAGCAGCGTCAACTTAGGGGGCTCCTACGAGCAGTACTTC	.	TRBV7-8	.	TRBJ2-7
CARIGRCQGEAFF	TGTGCCAGAATAGGTCGTTGTCAGGGTGAAGCTTTCTTT	.	TRBV7-5	.	TRBJ1-1
CAISESGTSGYNEQFF	TGTGCCATCAGTGAGTCCGGGACTAGCGGTTACAATGAGCAGTTCTTC	TRBD2	TRBV10-3	.	TRBJ2-1
CASRDYKDSVDEQYF	TGTGCCAGCAGGGATTATAAGGACTCCGTGGACGAGCAGTACTTC	.	TRBV6-5	.	TRBJ2-7
CAWKRSGGNEQFF	TGTGCCTGGAAACGCTCGGGGGGCAATGAGCAGTTCTTC	TRBD2	TRBV30	.	TRBJ2-1
CASSLARGPGDTQYF	TGCGCCAGCAGCTTGGCCCGAGGCCCGGGGGATACGCAGTATTTT	.	TRBV5-1	.	TRBJ2-3
CASSFISGPGLAYEQYF	TGCGCCAGCAGCTTTATCAGCGGGCCGGGACTTGCCTACGAGCAGTACTTC	.	TRBV5-1	.	TRBJ2-7
CASSWAASDHEQYF	TGTGCCAGCAGCTGGGCGGCATCGGATCACGAGCAGTACTTC	.	TRBV7-9	.	TRBJ2-7
CASARDSWNEKLFF	TGCGCCAGCGCTCGGGACAGCTGGAATGAAAAACTGTTTTTT	TRBD1	TRBV5-1	.	TRBJ1-4
CASSLAGGPNNEQFF	TGTGCCAGCAGCTTAGCGGGAGGGCCTAACAATGAGCAGTTCTTC	TRBD2	TRBV5-4	.	TRBJ2-1
CASSLLRGGRETQYF	TGTGCCAGCAGCTTGTTGCGGGGGGGTAGAGAGACCCAGTACTTC	TRBD2	TRBV5-6	once	TRBJ2-5
CASRRDSGNTIYF	TGTGCCAGCAGACGGGATTCTGGAAACACCATATATTTT	.	TRBV7-9	.	TRBJ1-3
CASSKGYPFVGHLREGNEQFF	TGTGCCAGCAGCAAAGGGTATCCTTTTGTGGGTCATCTCAGGGAGGGCAATGAGCAGTTCTTC	.	TRBV21-1	.	TRBJ2-1
CASSPRDGVRGQPQHF	TGTGCCAGCAGTCCTCGTGACGGTGTTCGGGGTCAGCCCCAGCATTTT	.	TRBV28	few	TRBJ1-5
CASSSEREDYSEQFF	TGTGCCAGCAGCAGCGAACGGGAGGATTATAGTGAGCAGTTCTTC	.	TRBV21-1	.	TRBJ2-1
CASSLVGPISYEQYF	TGTGCCAGCAGCTTGGTGGGACCGATCTCCTACGAGCAGTACTTC	.	TRBV5-6	once	TRBJ2-7
CASSSLAGVVEQYF	TGTGCCAGCAGCTCCCTAGCGGGAGTTGTCGAGCAGTACTTC	TRBD2	TRBV7-2	.	TRBJ2-7
CASSLREPPEAFF	TGTGCCAGCAGTTTAAGGGAACCCCCTGAAGCTTTCTTT	.	TRBV28	.	TRBJ1-1
CSVDSGVGTQYF	TGCAGCGTTGACTCTGGCGTCGGTACGCAGTATTTT	.	TRBV29-1	.	TRBJ2-3
CASSLAEGRGYTF	TGTGCCAGCAGCTTGGCAGAGGGGCGCGGCTACACCTTC	.	TRBV5-4	.	TRBJ1-2